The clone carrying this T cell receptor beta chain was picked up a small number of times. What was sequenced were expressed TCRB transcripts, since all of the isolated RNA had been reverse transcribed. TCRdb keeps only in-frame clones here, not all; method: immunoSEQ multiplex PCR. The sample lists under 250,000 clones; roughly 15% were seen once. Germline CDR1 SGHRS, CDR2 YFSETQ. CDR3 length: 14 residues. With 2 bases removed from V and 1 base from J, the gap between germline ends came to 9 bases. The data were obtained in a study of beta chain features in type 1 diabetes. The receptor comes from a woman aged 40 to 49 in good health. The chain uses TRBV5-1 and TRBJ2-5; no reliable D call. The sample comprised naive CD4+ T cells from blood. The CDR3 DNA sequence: TGCGCCAGCAGCTTTAGTCCTTTCCAAGAGACCCAGTACTTC. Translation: CASSFSPFQETQYF.